The 8 T cell receptor beta chains reported below all come from one sample, sequenced in a study of cytomegalovirus exposure and HLA in healthy donors. TCRdb keeps only in-frame clones here, not all; method: immunoSEQ multiplex PCR. The data hold roughly 260,000 clones, with approximately 87% observed a single time. Sequences were obtained from PBMCs. These receptors were collected from a young man in good health and CMV-seronegative.

The rearrangement joins TRBV13 to TRBJ2-7; TRBD1 might be the D (6 bases). This CDR3 comprises 15 residues. From germline, CDR1 is PRHDT and CDR2 FYEKMQ (reference sequence). Trimming left V 0 bases short and J 2 bases short, with 11 bases between. The CDR3 spells CASSLGLGGPYEQYF. CDR3 DNA: TGTGCCAGCAGCTTAGGCCTAGGGGGACCCTACGAGCAGTACTTC. The full variable domain, completed using reference TRBV13 and TRBJ2-7, is AAGVIQSPRHLIKEKRETATLKCYPIPRHDTVYWYQQGPGQDPQFLISFYEKMQSDKGSIPDRFSAQQFSDYHSELNMSSLELGDSALYFCASSLGLGGPYEQYFGPGTRLTVT.

The chain employs TRBV30 and TRBJ2-5; possible D gene TRBD2, 6 bases. V gave up 5 bases and J gave up 4 bases, with 20 bases separating them. Germline assignment: CDR1 GTSNPN and CDR2 SVGIG (reference sequence). The CDR3 has 15 residues. This chain's CDR3 is CAWEVFHLGGETQYF. CDR3 bases: TGTGCCTGGGAGGTTTTCCACCTGGGAGGAGAGACCCAGTACTTC.

This clone was observed a handful of times. The V call is TRBV29-1, the J call TRBJ1-5, with D unclear. CDR3 length: 12 residues. V was shortened by 7 bases and J by 5 bases, with 12 bases between the two germline ends. CDR1 and CDR2 (germline): SQVTM, ANQGSEA. CDR3 loop: CSGPYTYQPQHF. CDR3 nucleotide sequence: TGCAGCGGCCCCTATACCTATCAGCCCCAGCATTTT.

This clone was counted a few times. The chain employs TRBV7-9 and TRBJ1-3, with 8 positions matching TRBD1. The CDR3 sequence is 18 residues long. The J segment lost 2 bases and the V segment lost 4 bases, leaving 13 bases of the junction unmatched. Germline CDR1 and CDR2: SEHNR and FQNEAQ (reference sequence). The DNA of the CDR3 is TGTGCCAGCAGCTCCGGCGGCAGGGGGCCATCGGCTGGAAACACCATATATTTT. Protein product: CASSSGGRGPSAGNTIYF.

V is TRBV4-2 and J is TRBJ2-7; perhaps TRBD1 as D (6 bases). This CDR3 comprises 15 residues. Germline assignment: CDR1 LGHNA and CDR2 YNFKEQ. V was clipped by 0 bases and J by 0 bases, with 9 bases between them. CDR3 amino acids: CASSQEGHSSYEQYF. The CDR3 DNA reads TGTGCCAGCAGCCAAGAGGGACACAGCTCCTACGAGCAGTACTTC.

The chain uses TRBV7-9 and TRBJ2-7, with TRBD2 matching over 12 bases. V trimming: 4 bases; J trimming: 6 bases; junction bases outside the gene matches: 1. Germline assignment: CDR1 SEHNR and CDR2 FQNEAQ (reference sequence). This CDR3 spans 13 amino acids. DNA of the CDR3: TGTGCCAGCAGCTCGACTAGCGGGGGCGAGCAGTACTTC. Its translation is CASSSTSGGEQYF.

This chain links TRBV6-1 with TRBJ1-1, with D maybe TRBD1 (6 bases). V lost 2 bases to trimming and J lost 4 bases, with 14 bases between them. The V gene's germline CDR1 is MNHNS and CDR2 SASEGT. CDR3 length equals 15 residues. This chain's CDR3 is CASSESAGASTEAFF. CDR3 in DNA: TGTGCCAGCAGTGAAAGCGCAGGGGCGAGCACTGAAGCTTTCTTT.

The chain links TRBV4-1 to TRBJ2-5; 14 bases are a match to TRBD2. The CDR3 runs to 21 residues. With V trimmed by 3 bases and J by 0 bases, 15 bases remained unmatched. Germline V gives CDR1 MGHRA, CDR2 YSYEKL. The CDR3, as DNA: TGCGCCAGCAGCCACCCCTCGGGGGGGACTAGCGGGGGACCCTACCAAGAGACCCAGTACTTC. The encoded protein is CASSHPSGGTSGGPYQETQYF.